Below are 20 T cell receptor beta chains sequenced from a single sample in a study of T cell responses to AZD1222 COVID-19 vaccine. Clones were sequenced by immunoSEQ multiplex PCR, and TCRdb holds only the in-frame ones, with some missing. The repertoire consists of 100,000 to 150,000 clones, with about 86% occurring once and the leading ten covering around 10%. Sample: peripheral blood, taken on day 0 of AZD1222 vaccination. The receptors shown here come from an adult in good health.

The chain uses TRBV5-1 and TRBJ2-3; possibly TRBD2 for D (6 bases). V shed 4 bases and J shed 0 bases, with 15 bases lying between them. Per germline, CDR1 SGHRS and CDR2 YFSETQ. This CDR3 has 16 amino acids. Here the CDR3 DNA reads TGCGCCAGCAGCCGGGCGTGGGGGGAGAGCACAGATACGCAGTATTTT. Amino acid sequence: CASSRAWGESTDTQYF.

V and J are TRBV5-1 and TRBJ1-4, with D possibly being TRBD1 (6 bases). Trimming took off 4 bases at V and 6 bases at J, with 16 bases between the two ends. CDR3 length: 15 residues. Germline-derived CDR1 and CDR2 are SGHRS and YFSETQ. The DNA for the CDR3 is TGCGCCAGCAGCCCCGTCGGCAGGGGATATGAAAAACTGTTTTTT. Amino acids: CASSPVGRGYEKLFF.

The chain couples TRBV5-4 to TRBJ2-3; unclear D gene. The CDR3 consists of 16 residues. Trimming removed 4 bases at V and 0 bases at J, with 15 bases between. Germline values: CDR1 SGHNT, CDR2 YYREEE (reference sequence). The CDR3 DNA reads as TGTGCCAGCAGCCCACCGGGTATCGCCAGCACAGATACGCAGTATTTT. Translating gives CASSPPGIASTDTQYF. Filled out from reference TRBV5-4 and TRBJ2-3, the complete variable domain reads ETGVTQSPTHLIKTRGQQVTLRCSSQSGHNTVSWYQQALGQGPQFIFQYYREEENGRGNFPPRFSGLQFPNYSSELNVNALELDDSALYLCASSPPGIASTDTQYFGPGTRLTVL.

The chain joins TRBV27 to TRBJ2-1; 7 bases align to TRBD1. Trimming took 2 bases from V and 14 from J; bases not matched to a gene: 12. This CDR3 region has 14 residues. The V gene's germline CDR1 is MNHEY and CDR2 SMNVEV (reference sequence). The CDR3: CASSLVSGGVKKFF. The CDR3 DNA reads as TGTGCCAGCAGTTTAGTGTCAGGGGGTGTGAAAAAGTTCTTC.

V usage is TRBV2 and J usage is TRBJ2-1; D is ambiguous. Germline lookup yields CDR1 SNHLY and CDR2 FYNNEI. Trimming took off 5 bases at V and 4 bases at J, with 9 bases between the two ends. This CDR3 has 13 residues. The CDR3 coding sequence is TGTGCCAGCAGTACCCTGCGGTACAATGAGCAGTTCTTC. It is translated as CASSTLRYNEQFF.

This chain uses TRBV7-2 with TRBJ1-6; D not certain. The CDR3 contains 14 residues. Germline lookup yields CDR1 SGHTA and CDR2 FQGNSA. The V gene lost 0 bases and the J gene lost 11 bases, with 11 bases spanning the gap. Here the CDR3 reads CASSLAFTDPPLHF. CDR3 sequence (DNA): TGTGCCAGCAGCTTAGCATTCACAGATCCACCCCTCCACTTT.

The V gene is TRBV6-5, the J gene TRBJ2-5, with 7 bases aligning to TRBD2. Germline CDR1 reads MNHEY; CDR2 reads SVGAGI. The CDR3 is 14 residues long. V shed 5 bases and J 0 bases; nucleotides not matched to a gene: 3. DNA of the CDR3: TGTGCCAGCAGTATGGGGGGGGACCAAGAGACCCAGTACTTC. It specifies CASSMGGDQETQYF.

In this sample, this clone turned up once. CDR3 loop: CASSQEFGKEFF. The CDR3 DNA reads TGTGCCAGCAGCCAAGAATTCGGGAAGGAGTTCTTC. V is TRBV3-1 (or the pseudogene TRBV3-2) and J is TRBJ2-1, with TRBD2 as a possible D gene (5 bases). The V end lost 0 bases, the J end lost 14 bases, and 11 bases lay between the germline ends. CDR3 length: 12 amino acids. Germline V gene data show CDR1 as LGHDT and CDR2 as YNNKEL (reference sequence).

This clone was counted between two and nine times. The rearrangement links TRBV12-3 or TRBV12-4 to TRBJ2-5; D gene unclear. The CDR3 has 13 residues. Trimming took off 5 bases at V and 0 bases at J, with 7 bases between the two ends. CDR3 bases: TGTGCCAGCAGTCTAAATGACCAAGAGACCCAGTACTTC. Its translation is CASSLNDQETQYF.

The rearrangement joins TRBV11-2 to TRBJ2-7; D may match TRBD1 or TRBD2 (6 bases each). The CDR3 contains 15 residues. In germline, CDR1 is SGHAT, CDR2 FQNNGV. V lost 5 bases to trimming and J lost 2 bases, with 16 bases between them. The CDR3 loop reads CASSPTGGITYEQYF. As DNA, the CDR3 is TGTGCCAGCAGCCCTACCGGGGGCATCACCTACGAGCAGTACTTC.

The genes are TRBV29-1 and TRBJ2-3, with 7 bases matching TRBD1. CDR3 size: 12 residues. Germline trimming cut 4 bases from V and 7 bases from J; bases unmatched to any gene: 5. Germline CDR1 and CDR2: SQVTM and ANQGSEA. For the CDR3, the DNA is TGCAGCGTTGCCGGGACAGAGCATACGCAGTATTTT. This translates into CSVAGTEHTQYF.

This rearrangement joins TRBV27 to TRBJ2-6, with 9 bases lining up with TRBD1. V trimming: 4 bases; J trimming: 0 bases; junction bases outside the gene matches: 4. Germline CDR1 and CDR2: MNHEY and SMNVEV (reference sequence). CDR3 size: 17 residues. The CDR3 DNA reads as TGTGCCAGCAGTTCCGGGACAGGGTACTCTGGGGCCAACGTCCTGACTTTC. Translating it yields CASSSGTGYSGANVLTF. The full variable domain, in which reference TRBV27 and TRBJ2-6 provide the parts outside the CDR3, is EAQVTQNPRYLITVTGKKLTVTCSQNMNHEYMSWYRQDPGLGLRQIYYSMNVEVTDKGDVPEGYKVSRKEKRNFPLILESPSPNQTSLYFCASSSGTGYSGANVLTFGAGSRLTVL.

This clone was seen a single time. V and J are TRBV11-2 and TRBJ1-1; 10 bases fit TRBD1. Germline V gene sequence: CDR1 SGHAT, CDR2 FQNNGV. The CDR3 is 17 residues long. The V gene end was trimmed by 0 bases and the J gene end by 7 bases; junction bases not matched to a gene: 11. This CDR3 is CASSLDPGTGAGGEAFF. CDR3 DNA sequence: TGTGCCAGCAGCTTAGACCCCGGGACAGGGGCCGGAGGTGAAGCTTTCTTT.

In regard to this clone: The germline gene is not matched at one end of the junction; a read error may be the cause. Other DNA sequences in the sample encode the same CDR3. The V gene is TRBV20-1, the J gene TRBJ1-2, with TRBD1 matching over 8 bases. The germline V gene encodes CDR1 DFQATT and CDR2 SNEGSKA (reference sequence). This CDR3 comprises 11 residues. DNA for the CDR3: TGTAGTGCTACAGGGGGCTATGGCTACACCTTC. This sequence encodes CSATGGYGYTF.

V usage is TRBV7-2 and J usage is TRBJ1-4; D perhaps matches TRBD1 (5 bases). CDR3 length: 15 amino acids. Trimming shortened V by 0 bases and J by 5 bases, and 10 bases separated the two germline ends. Germline V gene lookup returns CDR1 SGHTA and CDR2 FQGNSA. For the CDR3, the DNA is TGTGCCAGCAGCTTAGCCGGGACTGAAAATGAAAAACTGTTTTTT. Translated, it gives CASSLAGTENEKLFF.

The chain carries TRBV29-1 and TRBJ2-3; 10 bases fit TRBD2. The junction had 7 bases not matched to a gene; V was cut back by 5 bases and J by 2 bases. Germline-derived CDR1 and CDR2 are SQVTM and ANQGSEA. The CDR3 is 15 amino acids. DNA of the CDR3: TGCAGCGTTCGCCTTCTAGCGGGGGACACAGATACGCAGTATTTT. It codes for CSVRLLAGDTDTQYF.

The chain joins TRBV3-1 (or the pseudogene TRBV3-2) to TRBJ1-1; D perhaps matches TRBD1 (5 bases). V shed 4 bases and J shed 5 bases, with 11 bases lying between them. The CDR3 is made up of 13 amino acids. CDR1 and CDR2 from the germline V gene are LGHDT and YNNKEL (reference sequence). CDR3 region: CASSRLGRTEAFF. The CDR3 DNA sequence: TGTGCCAGCAGCCGATTGGGGCGAACTGAAGCTTTCTTT.

The rearrangement uses TRBV5-8 and TRBJ1-1; 8 nucleotides match TRBD1. Germline V gene lookup returns CDR1 SGHTS and CDR2 YDEGEE. The V gene end was trimmed by 4 bases and the J gene end by 4 bases; junction bases not matched to a gene: 9. CDR3 length equals 15 residues. CDR3 sequence reads: CASSLWTGLGTEAFF. The CDR3 DNA sequence: TGTGCCAGCAGCCTCTGGACAGGGCTAGGCACTGAAGCTTTCTTT.

The chain combines TRBV11-2 with TRBJ1-2, with D perhaps TRBD1 (5 bases). CDR1 SGHAT and CDR2 FQNNGV come from the germline V gene. V lost 6 bases and J lost 4, with 18 bases in between. CDR3 size: 15 residues. CDR3 DNA: TGTGCCAGCAGGAGGCAGGGTCTGGAAAGCTATGGCTACACCTTC. Its translation is CASRRQGLESYGYTF.

The chain combines TRBV7-2 with TRBJ1-2; tentative D call: TRBD1 (5 bases). The germline CDR1 and CDR2 sequences are SGHTA and FQGNSA. The CDR3 totals 15 residues. The V end lost 0 bases, the J end lost 1 base, and 9 bases lay between the germline ends. In DNA, the CDR3 is TGTGCCAGCAGCTTAGCAGGGACCGTTAACTATGGCTACACCTTC. This sequence encodes CASSLAGTVNYGYTF.